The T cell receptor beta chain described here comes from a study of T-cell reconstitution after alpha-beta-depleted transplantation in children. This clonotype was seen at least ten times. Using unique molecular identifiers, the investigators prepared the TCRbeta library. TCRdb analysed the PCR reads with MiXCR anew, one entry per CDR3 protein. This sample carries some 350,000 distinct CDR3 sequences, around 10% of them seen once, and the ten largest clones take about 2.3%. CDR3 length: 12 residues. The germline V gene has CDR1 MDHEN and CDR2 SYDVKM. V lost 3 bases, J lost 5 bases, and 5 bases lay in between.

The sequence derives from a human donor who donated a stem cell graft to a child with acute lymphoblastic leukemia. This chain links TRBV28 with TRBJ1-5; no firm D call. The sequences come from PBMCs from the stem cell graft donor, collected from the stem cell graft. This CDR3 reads CASSFPDQPQHF. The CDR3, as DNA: TGTGCCAGCAGTTTCCCCGATCAGCCCCAGCATTTT.